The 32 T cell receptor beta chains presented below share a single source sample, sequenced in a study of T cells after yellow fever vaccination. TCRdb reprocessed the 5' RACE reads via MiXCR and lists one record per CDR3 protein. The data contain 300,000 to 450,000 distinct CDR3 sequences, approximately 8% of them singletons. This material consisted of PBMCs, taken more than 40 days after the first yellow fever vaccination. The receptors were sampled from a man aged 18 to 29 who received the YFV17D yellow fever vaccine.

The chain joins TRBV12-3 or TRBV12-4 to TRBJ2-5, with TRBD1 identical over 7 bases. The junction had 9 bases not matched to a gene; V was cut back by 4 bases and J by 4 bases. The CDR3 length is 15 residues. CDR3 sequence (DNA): TGTGCCAGCAGTTCCCCGGGACAGTGGATAGAGACCCAGTACTTC. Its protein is CASSSPGQWIETQYF.

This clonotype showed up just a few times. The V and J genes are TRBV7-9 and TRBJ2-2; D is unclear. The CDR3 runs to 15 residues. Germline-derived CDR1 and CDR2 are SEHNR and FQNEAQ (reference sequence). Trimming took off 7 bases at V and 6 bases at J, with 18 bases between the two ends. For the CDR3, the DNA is TGTGCCAGCACCCCGCGGTTGAAAGAGGCCGGGGAGCTGTTTTTT. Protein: CASTPRLKEAGELFF.

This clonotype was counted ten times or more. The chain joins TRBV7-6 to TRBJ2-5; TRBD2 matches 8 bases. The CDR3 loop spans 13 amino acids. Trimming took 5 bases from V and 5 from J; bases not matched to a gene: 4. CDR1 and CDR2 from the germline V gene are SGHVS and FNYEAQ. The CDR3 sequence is CASSPGLGETQYF. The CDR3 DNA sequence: TGTGCCAGCAGCCCGGGACTAGGGGAGACCCAGTACTTC.

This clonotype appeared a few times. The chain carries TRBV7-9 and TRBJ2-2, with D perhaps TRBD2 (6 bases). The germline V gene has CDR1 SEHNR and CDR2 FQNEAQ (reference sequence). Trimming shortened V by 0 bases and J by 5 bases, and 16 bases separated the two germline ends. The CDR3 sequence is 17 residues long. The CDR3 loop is CASSLAGGPSGTGELFF. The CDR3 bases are TGTGCCAGCAGCTTAGCGGGAGGTCCATCGGGTACCGGGGAGCTGTTTTTT.

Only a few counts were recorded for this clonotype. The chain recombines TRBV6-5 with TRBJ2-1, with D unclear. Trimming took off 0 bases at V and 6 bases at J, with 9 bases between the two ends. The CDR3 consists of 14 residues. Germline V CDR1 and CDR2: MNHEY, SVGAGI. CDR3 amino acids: CASSYSLWVNEQFF. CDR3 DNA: TGTGCCAGCAGTTACTCTCTGTGGGTCAATGAGCAGTTCTTC.

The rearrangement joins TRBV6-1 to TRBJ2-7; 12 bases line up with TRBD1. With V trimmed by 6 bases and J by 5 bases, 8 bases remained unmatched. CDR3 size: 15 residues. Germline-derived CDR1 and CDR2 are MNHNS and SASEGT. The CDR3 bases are TGTGCCAGCAGCCCCGCCGGGACAGGGGGCAACGAGCAGTACTTC. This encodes CASSPAGTGGNEQYF.

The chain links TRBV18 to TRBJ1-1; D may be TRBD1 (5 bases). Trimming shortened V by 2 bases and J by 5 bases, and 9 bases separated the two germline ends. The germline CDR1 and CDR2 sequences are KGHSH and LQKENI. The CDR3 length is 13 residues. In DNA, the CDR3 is TGTGCCAGCTCACCAACCCCAGGGACTGAAGCTTTCTTT. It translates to CASSPTPGTEAFF.

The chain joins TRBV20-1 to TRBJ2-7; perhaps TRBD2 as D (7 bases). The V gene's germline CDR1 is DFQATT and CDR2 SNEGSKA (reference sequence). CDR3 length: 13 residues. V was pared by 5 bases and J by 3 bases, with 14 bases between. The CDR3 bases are TGCAGTGCTGACGGGGGGCCTAGCTACGAGCAGTACTTC. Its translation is CSADGGPSYEQYF.

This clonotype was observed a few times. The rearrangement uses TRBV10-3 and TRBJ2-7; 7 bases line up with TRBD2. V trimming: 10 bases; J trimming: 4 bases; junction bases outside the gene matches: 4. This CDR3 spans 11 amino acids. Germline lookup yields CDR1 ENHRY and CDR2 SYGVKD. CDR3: CATAGRYEQYV. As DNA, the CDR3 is TGTGCCACCGCCGGGAGGTACGAGCAGTACGTC.

CDR3 loop: CASSLTARADYVGYTF. CDR3 coding DNA: TGTGCCAGCAGCTTAACCGCCAGGGCCGACTACGTTGGCTACACCTTC. The chain carries TRBV7-3 and TRBJ1-2; possibly TRBD1 for D (5 bases). V shed 0 bases and J shed 7 bases, with 18 bases lying between them. From germline, CDR1 is SGHTA and CDR2 FQGTGA. This CDR3 region has 16 residues.

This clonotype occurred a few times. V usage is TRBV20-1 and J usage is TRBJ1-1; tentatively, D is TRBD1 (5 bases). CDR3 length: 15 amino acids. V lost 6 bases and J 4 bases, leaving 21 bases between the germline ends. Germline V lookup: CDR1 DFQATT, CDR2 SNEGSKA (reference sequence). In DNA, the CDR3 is TGCAGTGCCGGGAGGGGCTTGGGAGCGAGCACTGAAGCTTTCTTT. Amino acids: CSAGRGLGASTEAFF.

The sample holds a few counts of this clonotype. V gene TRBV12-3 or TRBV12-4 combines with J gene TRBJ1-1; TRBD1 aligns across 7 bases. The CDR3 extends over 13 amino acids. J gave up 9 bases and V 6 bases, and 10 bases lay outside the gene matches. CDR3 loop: CASSPADRVKAFF. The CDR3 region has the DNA TGTGCCAGCAGCCCCGCCGACAGGGTAAAAGCTTTCTTT.

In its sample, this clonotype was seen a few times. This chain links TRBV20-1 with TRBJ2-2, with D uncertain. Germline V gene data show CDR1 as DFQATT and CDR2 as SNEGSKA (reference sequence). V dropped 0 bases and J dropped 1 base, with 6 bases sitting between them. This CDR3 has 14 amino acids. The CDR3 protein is CSARDGRNTGELFF. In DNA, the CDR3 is TGCAGTGCTAGAGATGGCCGGAACACCGGGGAGCTGTTTTTT.

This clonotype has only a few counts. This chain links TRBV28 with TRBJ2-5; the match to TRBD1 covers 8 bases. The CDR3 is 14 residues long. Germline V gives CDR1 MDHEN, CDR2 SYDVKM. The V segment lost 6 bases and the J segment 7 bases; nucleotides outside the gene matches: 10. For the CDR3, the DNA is TGTGCCAGCAGCCTACCGACAGGGGTCGGGACCCAGTACTTC. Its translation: CASSLPTGVGTQYF.

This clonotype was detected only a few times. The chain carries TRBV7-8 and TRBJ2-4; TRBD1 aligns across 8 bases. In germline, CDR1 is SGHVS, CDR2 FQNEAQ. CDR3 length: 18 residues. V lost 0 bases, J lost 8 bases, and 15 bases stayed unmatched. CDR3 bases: TGTGCCAGCAGCTTAGCGGGCAGGGGGCGCGTGAGTACCGACATTCAGTACTTC. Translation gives CASSLAGRGRVSTDIQYF.

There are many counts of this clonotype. CDR3 sequence reads: CACQKDSGANVLTF. CDR3 DNA: TGTGCCTGCCAGAAAGACTCTGGGGCCAACGTCCTGACTTTC. V is TRBV30 and J is TRBJ2-6; D is ambiguous. V lost 6 bases, J lost 0 bases, and 9 bases lay in between. The CDR3 is 14 amino acids. Per germline, CDR1 GTSNPN and CDR2 SVGIG (reference sequence).

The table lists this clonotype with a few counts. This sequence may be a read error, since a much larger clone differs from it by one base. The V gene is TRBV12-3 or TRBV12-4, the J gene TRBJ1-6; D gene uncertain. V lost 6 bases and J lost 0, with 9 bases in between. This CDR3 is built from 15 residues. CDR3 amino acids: CASRLRSSYNSPLHF. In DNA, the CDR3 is TGTGCCAGCAGGCTCCGGAGCTCCTATAATTCACCCCTCCACTTT.

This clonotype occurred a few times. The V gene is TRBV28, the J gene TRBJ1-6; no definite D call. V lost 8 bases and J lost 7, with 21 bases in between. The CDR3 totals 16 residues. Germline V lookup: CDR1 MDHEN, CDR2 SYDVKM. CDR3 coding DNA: TGTGCCAGCGCCGACTATGAGGGATCGTGGAATTCACCCCTCCACTTT. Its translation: CASADYEGSWNSPLHF. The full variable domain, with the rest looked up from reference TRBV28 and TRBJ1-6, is DVKVTQSSRYLVKRTGEKVFLECVQDMDHENMFWYRQDPGLGLRLIYFSYDVKMKEKGDIPEGYSVSREKKERFSLILESASTNQTSMYLCASADYEGSWNSPLHFGNGTRLTVT.

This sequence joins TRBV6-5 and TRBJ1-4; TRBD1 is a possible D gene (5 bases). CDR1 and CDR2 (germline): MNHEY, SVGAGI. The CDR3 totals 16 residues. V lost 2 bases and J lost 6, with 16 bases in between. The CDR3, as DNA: TGTGCCAGCAGTTACAAGGGGCGGCCTCTAGATGAAAAACTGTTTTTT. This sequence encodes CASSYKGRPLDEKLFF.

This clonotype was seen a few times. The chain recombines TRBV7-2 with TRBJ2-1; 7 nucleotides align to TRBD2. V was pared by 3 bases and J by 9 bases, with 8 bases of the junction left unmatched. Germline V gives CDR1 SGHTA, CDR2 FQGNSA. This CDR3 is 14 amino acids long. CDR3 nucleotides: TGTGCCAGCAGCTTCACGGGGGGTGGGATTGAGCAGTTCTTC. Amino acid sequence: CASSFTGGGIEQFF.

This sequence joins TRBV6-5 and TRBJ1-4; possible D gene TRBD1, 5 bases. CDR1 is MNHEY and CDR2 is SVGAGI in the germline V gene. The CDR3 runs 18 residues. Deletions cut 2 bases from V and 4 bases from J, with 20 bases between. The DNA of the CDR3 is TGTGCCAGCAGTTACGAGTACAGGCCCCTTTCGATTAATGAAAAACTGTTTTTT. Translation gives CASSYEYRPLSINEKLFF.

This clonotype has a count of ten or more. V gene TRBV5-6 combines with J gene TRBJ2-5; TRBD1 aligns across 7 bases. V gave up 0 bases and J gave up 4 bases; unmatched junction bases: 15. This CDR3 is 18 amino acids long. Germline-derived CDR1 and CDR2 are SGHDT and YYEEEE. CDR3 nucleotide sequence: TGTGCCAGCAGCTTGGGGGCCCTTAACAGGGGATGGAGAGAGACCCAGTACTTC. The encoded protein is CASSLGALNRGWRETQYF.

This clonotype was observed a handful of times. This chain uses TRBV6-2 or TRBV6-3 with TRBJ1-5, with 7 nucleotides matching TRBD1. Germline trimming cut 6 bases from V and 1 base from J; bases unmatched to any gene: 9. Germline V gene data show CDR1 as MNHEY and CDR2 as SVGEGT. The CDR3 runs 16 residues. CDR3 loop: CASRTRQGGSNQPQHF. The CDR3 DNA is TGTGCCAGCAGGACGAGACAGGGAGGGAGCAATCAGCCCCAGCATTTT.

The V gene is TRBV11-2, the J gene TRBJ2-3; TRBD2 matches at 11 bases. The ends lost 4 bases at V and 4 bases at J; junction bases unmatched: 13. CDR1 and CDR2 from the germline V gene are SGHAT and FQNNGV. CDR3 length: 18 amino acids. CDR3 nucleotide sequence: TGTGCCAGCAGCTCCCTCTACCTAGCGGGGGGAAGGTCAGATACGCAGTATTTT. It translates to CASSSLYLAGGRSDTQYF.

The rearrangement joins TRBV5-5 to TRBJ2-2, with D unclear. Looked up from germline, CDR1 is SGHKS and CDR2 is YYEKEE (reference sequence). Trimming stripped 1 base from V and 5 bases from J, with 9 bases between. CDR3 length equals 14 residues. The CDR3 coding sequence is TGTGCCAGCAGCTTGAGTGGGTGGACCGGGGAGCTGTTTTTT. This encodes CASSLSGWTGELFF.

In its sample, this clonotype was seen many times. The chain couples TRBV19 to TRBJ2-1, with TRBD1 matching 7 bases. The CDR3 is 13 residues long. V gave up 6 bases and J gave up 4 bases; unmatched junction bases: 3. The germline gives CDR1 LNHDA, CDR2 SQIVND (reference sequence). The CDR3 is CASRPGQYNEQFF. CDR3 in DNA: TGTGCCAGTAGACCGGGACAGTACAATGAGCAGTTCTTC.

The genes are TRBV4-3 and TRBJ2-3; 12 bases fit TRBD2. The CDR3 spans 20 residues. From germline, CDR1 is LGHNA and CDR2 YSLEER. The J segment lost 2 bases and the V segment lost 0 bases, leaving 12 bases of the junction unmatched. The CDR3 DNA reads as TGCGCCAGCAGCCAAGACCTAGCGGGGGGGAACACCCGGGCCACAGATACGCAGTATTTT. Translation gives CASSQDLAGGNTRATDTQYF.

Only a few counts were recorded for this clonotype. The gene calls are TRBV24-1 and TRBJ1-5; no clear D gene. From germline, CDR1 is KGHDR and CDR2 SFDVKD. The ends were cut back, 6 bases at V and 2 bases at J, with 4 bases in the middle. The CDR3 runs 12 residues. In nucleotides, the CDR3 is TGTGCCACCAGTTACGGCAATCAGCCCCAGCATTTT. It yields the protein CATSYGNQPQHF.

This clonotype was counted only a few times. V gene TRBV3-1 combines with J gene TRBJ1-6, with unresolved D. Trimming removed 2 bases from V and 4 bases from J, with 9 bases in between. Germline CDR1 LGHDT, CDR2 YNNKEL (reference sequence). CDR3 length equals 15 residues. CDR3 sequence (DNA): TGTGCCAGCAGCCAATCCGATGTGTATAATTCACCCCTCCACTTT. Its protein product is CASSQSDVYNSPLHF.

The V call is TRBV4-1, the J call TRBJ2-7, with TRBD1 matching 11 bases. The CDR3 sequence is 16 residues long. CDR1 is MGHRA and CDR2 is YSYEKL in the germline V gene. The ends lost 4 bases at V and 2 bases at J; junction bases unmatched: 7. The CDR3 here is CASSPQGTGGTYEQYF. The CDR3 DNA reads TGCGCCAGCAGCCCTCAGGGGACAGGGGGTACCTACGAGCAGTACTTC.

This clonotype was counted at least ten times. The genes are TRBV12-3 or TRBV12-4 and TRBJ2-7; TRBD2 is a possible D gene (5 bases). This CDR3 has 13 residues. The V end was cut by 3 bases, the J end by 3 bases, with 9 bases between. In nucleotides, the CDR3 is TGTGCCAGCAGTTTCGGCGGACTCTACGAGCAGTACGTC. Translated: CASSFGGLYEQYV.

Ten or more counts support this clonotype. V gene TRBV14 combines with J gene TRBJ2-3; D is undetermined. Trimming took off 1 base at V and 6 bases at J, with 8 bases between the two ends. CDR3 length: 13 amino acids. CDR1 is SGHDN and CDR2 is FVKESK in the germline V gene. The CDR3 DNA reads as TGTGCCAGCAGCCAAGCGCGGAAGGATACGCAGTATTTT. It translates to CASSQARKDTQYF.